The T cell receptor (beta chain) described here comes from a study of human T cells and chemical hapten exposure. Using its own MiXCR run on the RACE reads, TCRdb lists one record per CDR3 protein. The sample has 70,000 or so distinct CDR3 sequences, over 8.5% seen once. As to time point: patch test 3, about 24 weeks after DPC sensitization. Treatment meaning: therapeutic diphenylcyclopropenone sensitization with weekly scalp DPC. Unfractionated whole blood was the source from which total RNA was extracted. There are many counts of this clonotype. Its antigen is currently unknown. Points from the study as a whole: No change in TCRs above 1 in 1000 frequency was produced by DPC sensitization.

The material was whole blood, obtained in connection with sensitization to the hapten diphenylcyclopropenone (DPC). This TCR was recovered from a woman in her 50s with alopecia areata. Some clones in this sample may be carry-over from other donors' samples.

CDR3 coding DNA: TGTGCCAGCTCACCCACCGCAGATACGCAGTATTTT. This translates into CASSPTADTQYF. The chain joins TRBV18 to TRBJ2-3; no clear D. The CDR3 consists of 12 residues. V lost 3 bases and J 4 bases, leaving 5 bases between the germline ends. Per the germline V gene, CDR1 is KGHSH and CDR2 is LQKENI.